This T cell receptor (beta chain) was recovered during a study of technical replicates of blood from a few donors. V was cut by 4 bases and J by 0 bases, with 7 bases left in between. Germline CDR1 is ENHRY and CDR2 is SYGVKD. The CDR3 runs to 13 residues. Repertoires were generated with immunoSEQ multiplex PCR, while TCRdb's copy carries only in-frame clones and drops some. The data show about 73,000 clones, with 93% seen just once and approximately 0.27% held by the top ten. The table lists this clone with a few counts. The sequenced sample was T cells isolated from PBMCs. V and J are TRBV10-3 and TRBJ2-7; D is possibly TRBD1 (6 bases). This receptor was obtained from a human donor in good health. CDR3 in DNA: TGTGCCATCAGTGGGGACACCTCCTACGAGCAGTACTTC. The encoded protein is CAISGDTSYEQYF.